Listed below are T cell receptor beta chains from one sample, sequenced in a study of blood T cell repertoires in COVID-19. Sequencing was performed with immunoSEQ multiplex PCR; in TCRdb, only in-frame clones are kept and a portion is missing. The sample includes approximately 210,000 clones, approximately 78% of them seen just once. The sequenced sample consisted of peripheral blood. The receptor set was obtained from a woman between 40 and 55 years old with acute or convalescent COVID-19. Each CDR3 is given with its conserved first and last residue.

>TRBJ1-1|TRBV29-1
CSVSGVGADTEAFF
>TRBJ2-2|TRBV18
CASSPGQGDTGELFF
>TRBJ2-7|TRBV5-1
CASSPRQGPSYEQYF
>TRBJ1-4|TRBV12-3/TRBV12-4
CASSLGAEKLFF
>TRBJ1-1|TRBV12-3/TRBV12-4
CASRRTGEAFF
>TRBJ2-7|TRBV15
CATSAPGQGLYEQYF
>TRBJ2-5|TRBV7-2
CASSFGQVETQYF
>TRBJ2-2|TRBV12-5
CASGLVGAGNTGELFF
>TRBJ2-2|TRBV5-1
CASSPGGAGTGELFF
>TRBJ2-7|TRBV7-2
CASSYTATGGYEQYF
>TRBJ1-5|TRBV19
CASSVPWANQPQHF
>TRBJ1-1|TRBV5-1
CASSFRGLNTEAFF
>TRBJ1-4|TRBV7-9
CASSAGDSALEKLFF
>TRBJ2-1|TRBV13
CASSVSGLRSYNEQFF
>TRBJ2-2|TRBV2
CASSETATGVNTGELFF
>TRBJ2-7|TRBV5-4
CASSVGTSWEQYF
>TRBJ2-1|TRBV7-9
CASSLDPPRDEQFF
>TRBJ1-5|TRBV6-5
CASTVGQVNQPQHF
>TRBJ2-7|TRBV10-3
CAISESGQTYEQYF
>TRBJ1-4|TRBV6-6
CASERDRELPEKLFF
>TRBJ1-6|TRBV5-8
CASSDNRGRQAPLHF
>TRBJ1-2|TRBV6-6
CASSYGGDRGSYGYTF
>TRBJ1-1|TRBV5-1
CASSSDRGRTEAFF
>TRBJ1-2|TRBV18
CASSFDRLIHYGYTF
>TRBJ2-1|TRBV11-2
CASSLNRKNEQFF
>TRBJ2-2|TRBV10-2
CASNRREDTGELFF
>TRBJ1-1|TRBV9
CASSVDPPTGVFTEAFF
>TRBJ1-1|TRBV10-1
CASSDGDREAFF
>TRBJ2-1|TRBV13
CASSLVAGGPNEQFF
>TRBJ2-1|TRBV5-1
CASSTPSGTGIGGEQFF
>TRBJ2-7|TRBV14
CASSQREKTGTSGGPLSKEQYF
>TRBJ2-7|TRBV18
CASSSRQSYEQYF
>TRBJ2-2|TRBV2
CASRSGTSGFSGELFF
>TRBJ2-7|TRBV19
CASRSSGLSYEQYF
>TRBJ1-2|TRBV9
CASGESFYGYTF
>TRBJ2-1|TRBV18
CASSPKGDSYNEQFF
>TRBJ1-4|TRBV7-2
CASSLDRGTTNEKLFF
>TRBJ2-3|TRBV11-2
CASSFVGTSTDTQYF
>TRBJ2-6|TRBV27
CASRTGYSGANVLTF
>TRBJ1-1|TRBV18
CASSPLDRAGAFF
>TRBJ2-2|TRBV28
CASSGTPYTGELFF
>TRBJ2-7|TRBV6-6
CASSRPPGLAAYEQYF
>TRBJ1-1|TRBV3-1/TRBV3-2
CASSQMLGQGLNTEAFF
>TRBJ1-1|TRBV5-6
CASSLEIGQTNTEAFF
>TRBJ1-2|TRBV5-1
CASSLVPGNYGYTF
>TRBJ1-4|TRBV5-1
CASTFWGQGNEKLFF
>TRBJ2-7|TRBV10-1
CASSKTSGGPYEQYF
>TRBJ1-4|TRBV27
CAILFLREKLFF
>TRBJ2-5|TRBV19
CASSPGYTETQYF
>TRBJ2-1|TRBV6-2/TRBV6-3
CASSPLSGPRNEQFF
>TRBJ2-7|TRBV25-1
CASSDRLLSGEQYF
>TRBJ1-1|TRBV5-6
CASSGIHGRGLQTEAFF
>TRBJ2-7|TRBV25-1
CASSEAGTYEQYF
>TRBJ1-5|TRBV30
CAWSVGGQTVQPQHF
>TRBJ1-2|TRBV6-5
CASSQTRAGYTF